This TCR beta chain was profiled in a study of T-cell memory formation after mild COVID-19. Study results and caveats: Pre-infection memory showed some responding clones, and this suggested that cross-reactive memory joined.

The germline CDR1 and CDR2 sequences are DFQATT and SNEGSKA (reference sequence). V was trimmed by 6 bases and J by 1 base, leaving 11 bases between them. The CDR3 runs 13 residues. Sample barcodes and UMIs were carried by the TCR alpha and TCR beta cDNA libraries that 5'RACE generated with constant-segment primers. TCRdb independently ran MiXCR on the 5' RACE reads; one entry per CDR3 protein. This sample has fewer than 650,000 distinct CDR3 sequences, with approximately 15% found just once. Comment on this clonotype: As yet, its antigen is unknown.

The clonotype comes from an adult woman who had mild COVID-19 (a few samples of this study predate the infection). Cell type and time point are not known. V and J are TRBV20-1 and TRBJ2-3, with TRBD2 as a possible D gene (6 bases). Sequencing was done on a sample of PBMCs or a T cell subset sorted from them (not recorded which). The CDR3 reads CSAPGLRTDTQYF. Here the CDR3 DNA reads TGCAGTGCGCCGGGACTCCGCACAGATACGCAGTATTTT.